This T cell receptor (beta chain) was recovered during a study of CD8 T cells in Susac syndrome. Reverse transcription of roughly 0.5 to 1 ug RNA was carried out with random hexamers. The authors amplified TCR beta CDR3 across 54 Vbeta and 13 Jbeta using immunoSEQ multiplex PCR. TCRdb recomputed calls from the immunoSEQ multiplex PCR reads with MiXCR, one row per CDR3 protein. This sample yields 95,000 to 150,000 distinct CDR3 sequences, of which 94% are seen a single time; about 0.089% belongs to the top ten. The germline V gene encodes CDR1 SGHTA and CDR2 FQGNSA. The germline V and J ends were trimmed by 1 base and 2 bases, with 12 bases remaining between them. The CDR3 loop spans 16 amino acids.

V usage is TRBV7-2 and J usage is TRBJ2-1; the D gene is possibly TRBD2 (6 bases). Sequenced material: CD4+ T cells from PBMCs. This TCR was recovered from a human donor in good health. This CDR3 is CASSLVGGGAYNEQFF. The CDR3 nucleotides read TGTGCCAGCAGCTTAGTTGGCGGAGGGGCCTACAATGAGCAGTTCTTC.